The entry that follows covers one TCR beta chain sequence. Its antigen is not known. V shed 6 bases and J shed 7 bases, with 18 bases lying between them. Germline lookup yields CDR1 MDHEN and CDR2 SYDVKM. The length of the CDR3 is 15 residues. The authors extracted RNA and reverse transcribed it into cDNA as the sequencing template. Some clones are missing from TCRdb's copy, which holds only in-frame ones; the method was immunoSEQ multiplex PCR. Counted here are some 200,000 clones, less than 75% occurring once; the ten biggest clones make up roughly 1.4%. As for treatment: oral pan-JAK inhibitor, 5-10 mg twice daily. Obtained from alopecia areata patients were lesional scalp punch biopsies along with peripheral blood. The data derive from a study of CD8+ T cells in alopecia areata. Findings and limits, study-wide: Scalp clonality and expanded CD8+ clones among the top 100 fell significantly with tofacitinib. The link between baseline CD8+ expansion and response remains uncertain with one nonresponder.

This material consisted of CD4+ T cells sorted from blood, taken at week 4, from a patient treated with tofacitinib. V usage is TRBV28 and J usage is TRBJ2-2; D may be TRBD1 (6 bases). The TCR was taken from a human donor with alopecia areata. As DNA, the CDR3 is TGTGCCAGCAGCCTCCAACAGGGTTTGGGCGGGGAGCTGTTTTTT. Amino acids: CASSLQQGLGGELFF.